These T cell receptor beta chains were read from a single sample in a study of CD4+ T cells in melanoma. Only in-frame clones appear in the TCRdb table, and some are missing; sequencing was by immunoSEQ multiplex PCR. The sample holds fewer than 20,000 clones; about 83% are singletons and the top ten take around 4.7%. The sequencing sample was made of cells from a culture (not recorded whether cultured in vitro). Source of these receptors: a human donor with melanoma. The CDR3 runs from the conserved cysteine through the conserved F or W. D genes are given only for firm matches. Where a row states a size, it is once, few, many or the class of an expanded clone; other rows omit it.

D gene: .
clone size: once
V gene: TRBV4-2
CDR3 length: 13
J gene: TRBJ1-5
CDR3 protein: CASSQDPGAPQHF
CDR3 DNA: TGTGCCAGCAGCCAAGATCCGGGAGCGCCCCAGCATTTT

D gene: TRBD2
clone size: .
V gene: TRBV7-2
CDR3 length: 15
J gene: TRBJ2-5
CDR3 protein: CASSLGLAFQETQYF
CDR3 DNA: TGTGCCAGCAGCTTAGGACTAGCGTTTCAAGAGACCCAGTACTTC

D gene: .
clone size: .
V gene: TRBV5-1
CDR3 length: 16
J gene: TRBJ1-3
CDR3 protein: CASSLGPTGMGNTIYF
CDR3 DNA: TGCGCCAGCAGCTTGGGCCCCACGGGGATGGGAAACACCATATATTTT

D gene: .
clone size: few
V gene: TRBV7-2
CDR3 length: 14
J gene: TRBJ2-1
CDR3 protein: CASSPPPEHNEQFF
CDR3 DNA: TGTGCCAGCAGCCCCCCCCCTGAGCACAATGAGCAGTTCTTC

D gene: .
clone size: few
V gene: TRBV19
CDR3 length: 13
J gene: TRBJ2-5
CDR3 protein: CASSPRTEETQYF
CDR3 DNA: TGTGCCAGTAGTCCTCGGACAGAAGAGACCCAGTACTTC

D gene: .
clone size: .
V gene: TRBV18
CDR3 length: 15
J gene: TRBJ1-5
CDR3 protein: CASSAMARNDQPQHF
CDR3 DNA: TGTGCCAGCTCTGCGATGGCCCGGAACGATCAGCCCCAGCATTTT

D gene: TRBD2
clone size: .
V gene: TRBV9
CDR3 length: 17
J gene: TRBJ2-1
CDR3 protein: CASSPTLGGGALGEQFF
CDR3 DNA: TGTGCCAGCAGCCCTACTCTGGGCGGGGGGGCCCTAGGTGAGCAGTTCTTC

D gene: TRBD1
clone size: .
V gene: TRBV6-6
CDR3 length: 16
J gene: TRBJ1-2
CDR3 protein: CASEPMGDRSLYGYTF
CDR3 DNA: TGTGCCAGCGAGCCGATGGGGGACAGGTCGCTATATGGCTACACCTTC

D gene: TRBD1
clone size: once
V gene: TRBV7-9
CDR3 length: 13
J gene: TRBJ1-6
CDR3 protein: CASSSRQGVTLHF
CDR3 DNA: TGTGCCAGCAGCTCAAGACAGGGGGTGACCCTCCACTTT

D gene: .
clone size: .
V gene: TRBV5-4
CDR3 length: 14
J gene: TRBJ1-6
CDR3 protein: CASSLDSYNSPLHF
CDR3 DNA: TGTGCCAGCAGCTTGGACAGCTATAATTCACCCCTCCACTTT

D gene: .
clone size: few
V gene: TRBV7-2
CDR3 length: 16
J gene: TRBJ1-2
CDR3 protein: CASSLVSGDTGGGYTF
CDR3 DNA: TGTGCCAGCAGCTTAGTTTCGGGGGACACGGGGGGAGGCTACACCTTC

D gene: .
clone size: .
V gene: TRBV6-1
CDR3 length: 11
J gene: TRBJ2-4
CDR3 protein: CASGLWDIQYF
CDR3 DNA: TGTGCCAGCGGTCTCTGGGACATTCAGTACTTC

D gene: TRBD2
clone size: .
V gene: TRBV18
CDR3 length: 15
J gene: TRBJ2-3
CDR3 protein: CASSSNSGGTSRKYF
CDR3 DNA: TGTGCCAGCTCATCAAATAGCGGGGGGACGTCTCGAAAGTATTTT

D gene: TRBD2
clone size: .
V gene: TRBV2
CDR3 length: 13
J gene: TRBJ2-7
CDR3 protein: CASSGGGSYEQYF
CDR3 DNA: TGTGCCAGCAGTGGGGGGGGTTCCTACGAGCAGTACTTC

D gene: .
clone size: .
V gene: TRBV6-5
CDR3 length: 14
J gene: TRBJ2-1
CDR3 protein: CASSYSLSYNEQFF
CDR3 DNA: TGTGCCAGCAGTTACAGCCTCTCCTACAATGAGCAGTTCTTC

D gene: .
clone size: .
V gene: TRBV5-4
CDR3 length: 14
J gene: TRBJ1-6
CDR3 protein: CASSLDSYNSPLHF
CDR3 DNA: TGTGCCAGCAGCTTGGACAGCTATAATTCACCCCTCCATTTT

D gene: .
clone size: .
V gene: TRBV7-9
CDR3 length: 15
J gene: TRBJ2-3
CDR3 protein: CASSPRGPSTDTQYF
CDR3 DNA: TGTGCCAGCAGCCCAAGAGGACCTAGCACAGATACGCAGTATTTT

D gene: .
clone size: .
V gene: TRBV4-1
CDR3 length: 17
J gene: TRBJ2-2
CDR3 protein: CASSQDQGIANTGELFF
CDR3 DNA: TGCGCCAGCAGCCAGGATCAGGGAATAGCGAACACCGGGGAGCTGTTTTTT

D gene: .
clone size: .
V gene: TRBV11-1
CDR3 length: 13
J gene: TRBJ2-5
CDR3 protein: CASSFTVQETQYF
CDR3 DNA: TGTGCCAGCAGCTTCACGGTCCAAGAGACCCAGTACTTC

D gene: .
clone size: .
V gene: TRBV15
CDR3 length: 16
J gene: TRBJ2-3
CDR3 protein: CATSRAGGTSTDTQYF
CDR3 DNA: TGTGCCACCAGCAGAGCTGGCGGTACTAGCACAGATACGCAGTATTTT

D gene: .
clone size: .
V gene: TRBV12-5
CDR3 length: 15
J gene: TRBJ1-2
CDR3 protein: CASGSHGVRGYGYTF
CDR3 DNA: TGTGCTAGTGGTTCCCATGGGGTACGGGGCTATGGCTACACCTTC

D gene: TRBD2
clone size: .
V gene: TRBV18
CDR3 length: 16
J gene: TRBJ2-3
CDR3 protein: CASSQHPSGGTDTQYF
CDR3 DNA: TGTGCCAGCTCTCAGCATCCTAGCGGGGGGACAGATACGCAGTATTTT

D gene: .
clone size: .
V gene: TRBV14
CDR3 length: 15
J gene: TRBJ1-4
CDR3 protein: CASSQRIATNEKLFF
CDR3 DNA: TGTGCCAGCAGCCAACGGATTGCAACTAATGAAAAACTGTTTTTT

D gene: TRBD1
clone size: .
V gene: TRBV5-1
CDR3 length: 16
J gene: TRBJ2-5
CDR3 protein: CASSLGGTGKGETQYF
CDR3 DNA: TGCGCCAGCAGCTTGGGGGGGACAGGGAAGGGAGAGACCCAGTACTTC

D gene: TRBD2
clone size: .
V gene: TRBV7-2
CDR3 length: 14
J gene: TRBJ2-5
CDR3 protein: CASSTGGGVETQYF
CDR3 DNA: TGTGCCAGCAGCACGGGCGGGGGGGTAGAGACCCAGTACTTC

D gene: .
clone size: .
V gene: TRBV5-6
CDR3 length: 13
J gene: TRBJ1-2
CDR3 protein: CASSLPQGSGYTF
CDR3 DNA: TGTGCCAGCAGCTTGCCCCAGGGATCTGGCTACACCTTC

D gene: .
clone size: .
V gene: TRBV14
CDR3 length: 14
J gene: TRBJ2-4
CDR3 protein: CASSQGRYKNIQYF
CDR3 DNA: TGTGCCAGCAGCCAAGGACGGTACAAAAACATTCAGTACTTC

D gene: .
clone size: .
V gene: TRBV7-9
CDR3 length: 12
J gene: TRBJ1-1
CDR3 protein: CASSKQGMSAFF
CDR3 DNA: TGTGCCAGCAGTAAACAGGGAATGAGCGCTTTCTTT

D gene: .
clone size: .
V gene: TRBV28
CDR3 length: 12
J gene: TRBJ1-1
CDR3 protein: CASRVAETEAFF
CDR3 DNA: TGTGCCAGCAGGGTCGCGGAAACAGAAGCTTTCTTT

D gene: .
clone size: once
V gene: TRBV6-5
CDR3 length: 11
J gene: TRBJ2-7
CDR3 protein: CASKGGGEQYF
CDR3 DNA: TGTGCCAGCAAAGGGGGAGGAGAGCAGTACTTC

D gene: .
clone size: .
V gene: TRBV5-5
CDR3 length: 16
J gene: TRBJ2-1
CDR3 protein: CASSPPLRGGKNEQFF
CDR3 DNA: TGTGCCAGCAGCCCACCTCTTCGCGGAGGTAAGAATGAGCAGTTCTTC

D gene: .
clone size: .
V gene: TRBV15
CDR3 length: 13
J gene: TRBJ1-5
CDR3 protein: CATAIQRDQPQHF
CDR3 DNA: TGTGCCACCGCGATCCAAAGGGATCAGCCCCAGCATTTT

D gene: TRBD1
clone size: .
V gene: TRBV6-1
CDR3 length: 15
J gene: TRBJ1-4
CDR3 protein: CASSEEGTGNEKLFF
CDR3 DNA: TGTGCCAGCAGTGAGGAGGGGACAGGGAATGAAAAACTGTTTTTT

D gene: .
clone size: .
V gene: TRBV30
CDR3 length: 13
J gene: TRBJ2-7
CDR3 protein: CAWSGRVTGEQYF
CDR3 DNA: TGTGCCTGGAGTGGCAGGGTGACGGGCGAGCAGTACTTC

D gene: .
clone size: .
V gene: TRBV11-2
CDR3 length: 14
J gene: TRBJ1-3
CDR3 protein: CASSHDPGGNTIYF
CDR3 DNA: TGTGCCAGCAGCCACGACCCGGGGGGAAACACCATATATTTT

D gene: TRBD1
clone size: .
V gene: TRBV7-3
CDR3 length: 15
J gene: TRBJ2-1
CDR3 protein: CASRLTGTDYNEQFF
CDR3 DNA: TGTGCCAGCAGACTAACCGGGACAGACTACAATGAGCAGTTCTTC

D gene: .
clone size: few
V gene: TRBV29-1
CDR3 length: 13
J gene: TRBJ1-2
CDR3 protein: CSVEGPRHYGYTF
CDR3 DNA: TGCAGCGTCGAGGGACCGCGCCACTATGGCTACACCTTC

D gene: TRBD2
clone size: once
V gene: TRBV2
CDR3 length: 15
J gene: TRBJ2-1
CDR3 protein: CASSRGGEIYNEQFF
CDR3 DNA: TGTGCCAGCAGTCGCGGGGGGGAAATCTACAATGAGCAGTTCTTC

D gene: TRBD1
clone size: .
V gene: TRBV2
CDR3 length: 14
J gene: TRBJ2-7
CDR3 protein: CASSREQGAGEQYF
CDR3 DNA: TGTGCCAGCAGCAGGGAACAGGGGGCTGGAGAGCAGTACTTC

D gene: TRBD2
clone size: .
V gene: TRBV9
CDR3 length: 15
J gene: TRBJ2-5
CDR3 protein: CASSTSGGGVETQYF
CDR3 DNA: TGTGCCAGCAGCACTTCCGGGGGGGGAGTAGAGACCCAGTACTTC

D gene: .
clone size: .
V gene: TRBV19
CDR3 length: 14
J gene: TRBJ2-5
CDR3 protein: CASSNGGQQETQYF
CDR3 DNA: TGTGCCAGTAGTAATGGGGGACAACAAGAGACCCAGTACTTC

D gene: .
clone size: .
V gene: TRBV6-1
CDR3 length: 15
J gene: TRBJ2-1
CDR3 protein: CASSGLGWGSGEQFF
CDR3 DNA: TGTGCCAGCAGTGGCCTTGGGTGGGGAAGCGGTGAGCAGTTCTTC

D gene: .
clone size: .
V gene: TRBV2
CDR3 length: 11
J gene: TRBJ2-2
CDR3 protein: CASNMVGELFF
CDR3 DNA: TGTGCCAGCAATATGGTCGGGGAGCTGTTTTTT

D gene: .
clone size: .
V gene: TRBV2
CDR3 length: 14
J gene: TRBJ2-3
CDR3 protein: CASRRTATSDTQYF
CDR3 DNA: TGTGCCAGCAGGAGAACGGCTACTTCGGATACGCAGTATTTT

D gene: .
clone size: .
V gene: TRBV30
CDR3 length: 14
J gene: TRBJ2-3
CDR3 protein: CAWKVGRGYDTQYF
CDR3 DNA: TGTGCCTGGAAAGTCGGGCGGGGATACGATACGCAGTATTTT

D gene: .
clone size: .
V gene: TRBV4-1
CDR3 length: 15
J gene: TRBJ2-1
CDR3 protein: CASSQTSSSYNEQFF
CDR3 DNA: TGCGCCAGCAGCCAAACTAGTTCCTCCTACAATGAGCAGTTCTTC